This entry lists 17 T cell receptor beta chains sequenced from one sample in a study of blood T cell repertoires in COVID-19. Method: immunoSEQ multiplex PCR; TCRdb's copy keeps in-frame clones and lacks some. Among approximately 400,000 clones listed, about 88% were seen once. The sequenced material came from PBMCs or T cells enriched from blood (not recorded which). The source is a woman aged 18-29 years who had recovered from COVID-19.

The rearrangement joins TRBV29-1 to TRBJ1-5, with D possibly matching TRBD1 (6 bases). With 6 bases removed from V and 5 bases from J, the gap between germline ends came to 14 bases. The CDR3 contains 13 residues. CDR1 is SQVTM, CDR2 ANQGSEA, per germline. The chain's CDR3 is CSVAGDPYQPQHF. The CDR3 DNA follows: TGCAGCGTAGCAGGGGACCCCTATCAGCCCCAGCATTTT.

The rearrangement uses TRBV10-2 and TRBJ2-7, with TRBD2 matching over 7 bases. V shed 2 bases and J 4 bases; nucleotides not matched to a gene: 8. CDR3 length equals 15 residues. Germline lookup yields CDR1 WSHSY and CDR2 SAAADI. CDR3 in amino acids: CASSEARGVPYEQYF. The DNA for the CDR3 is TGCGCCAGCAGTGAGGCCCGGGGGGTACCTTACGAGCAGTACTTC.

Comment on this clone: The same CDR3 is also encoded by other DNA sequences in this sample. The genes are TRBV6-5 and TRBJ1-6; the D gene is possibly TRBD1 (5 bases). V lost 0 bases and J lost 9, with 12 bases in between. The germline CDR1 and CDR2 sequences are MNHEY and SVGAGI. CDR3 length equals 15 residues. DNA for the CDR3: TGTGCCAGCAGTTACTCCGGCCAGGGTGGTTCACCCCTCCACTTT. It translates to CASSYSGQGGSPLHF.

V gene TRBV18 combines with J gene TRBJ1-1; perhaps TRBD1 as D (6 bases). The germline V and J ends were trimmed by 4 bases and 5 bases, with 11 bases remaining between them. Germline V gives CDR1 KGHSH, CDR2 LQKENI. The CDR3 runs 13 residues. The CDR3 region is CASSLDRRTEAFF. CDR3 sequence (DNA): TGTGCCAGCTCACTCGACAGGAGGACTGAAGCTTTCTTT.

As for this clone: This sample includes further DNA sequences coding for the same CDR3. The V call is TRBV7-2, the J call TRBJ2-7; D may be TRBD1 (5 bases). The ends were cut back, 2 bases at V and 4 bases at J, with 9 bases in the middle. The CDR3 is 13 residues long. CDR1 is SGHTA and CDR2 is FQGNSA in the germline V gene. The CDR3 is CASSLSGSYEQYF. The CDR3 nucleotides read TGTGCCAGCAGCTTATCAGGGTCATACGAGCAGTACTTC.

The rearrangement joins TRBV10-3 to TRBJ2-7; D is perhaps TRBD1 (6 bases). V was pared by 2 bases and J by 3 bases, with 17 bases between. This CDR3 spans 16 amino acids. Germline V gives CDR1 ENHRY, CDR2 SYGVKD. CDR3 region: CAISEPGVRADYEQYF. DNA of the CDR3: TGTGCCATCAGTGAGCCAGGGGTCAGGGCGGACTACGAGCAGTACTTC.

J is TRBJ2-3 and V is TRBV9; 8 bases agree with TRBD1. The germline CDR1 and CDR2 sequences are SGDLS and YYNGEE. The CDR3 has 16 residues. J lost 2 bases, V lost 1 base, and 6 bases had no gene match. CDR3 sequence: CASSVRQGRDTDTQYF. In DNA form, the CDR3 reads TGTGCCAGCAGCGTACGACAGGGGCGGGACACAGATACGCAGTATTTT.

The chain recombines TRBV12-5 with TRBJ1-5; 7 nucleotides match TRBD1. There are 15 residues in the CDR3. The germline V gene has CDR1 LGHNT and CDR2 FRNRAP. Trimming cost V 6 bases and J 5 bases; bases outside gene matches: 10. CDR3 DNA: TGTGCTAGTGGGTCCGGACAGGCGATCTATCAGCCCCAGCATTTT. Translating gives CASGSGQAIYQPQHF.

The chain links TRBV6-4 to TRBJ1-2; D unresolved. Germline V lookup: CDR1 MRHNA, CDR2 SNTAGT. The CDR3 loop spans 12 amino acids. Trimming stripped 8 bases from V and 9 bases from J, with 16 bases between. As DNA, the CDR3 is TGTGCCAGCGCTGATCCGCCGGGGAGCTACACCTTC. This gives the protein CASADPPGSYTF.

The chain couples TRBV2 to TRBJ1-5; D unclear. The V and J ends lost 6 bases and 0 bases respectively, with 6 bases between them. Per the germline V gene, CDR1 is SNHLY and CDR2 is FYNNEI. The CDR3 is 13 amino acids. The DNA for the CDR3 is TGTGCCAGCAGGCAGGATAGCAATCAGCCCCAGCATTTT. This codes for CASRQDSNQPQHF.

The CDR3: CASSPPKRGETYEQYF. The CDR3 DNA follows: TGTGCCAGCAGCCCCCCCAAGCGGGGGGAGACCTACGAGCAGTACTTC. The chain uses TRBV7-2 and TRBJ2-7, with TRBD2 matching over 9 bases. The V gene's germline CDR1 is SGHTA and CDR2 FQGNSA. The ends lost 5 bases at V and 2 bases at J; junction bases unmatched: 10. The CDR3 length is 16 residues.

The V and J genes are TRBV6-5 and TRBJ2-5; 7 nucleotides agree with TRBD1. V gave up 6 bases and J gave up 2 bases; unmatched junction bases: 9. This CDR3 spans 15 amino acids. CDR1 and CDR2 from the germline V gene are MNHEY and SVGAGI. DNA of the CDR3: TGTGCCAGCAGCCGTGGACAGGCGAAACAAGAGACCCAGTACTTC. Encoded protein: CASSRGQAKQETQYF.

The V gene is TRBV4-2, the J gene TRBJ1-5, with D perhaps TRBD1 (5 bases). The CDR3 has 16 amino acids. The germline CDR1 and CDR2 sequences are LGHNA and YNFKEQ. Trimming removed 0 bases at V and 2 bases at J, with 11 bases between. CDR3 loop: CASSQEEGNGNQPQHF. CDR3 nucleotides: TGTGCCAGCAGCCAAGAGGAGGGGAACGGCAATCAGCCCCAGCATTTT.

CDR3 amino acids: CASSVGTSYEQYF. The CDR3 DNA follows: TGTGCCAGCAGCGTTGGGACTTCCTACGAGCAGTACTTC. The chain carries TRBV6-2 or TRBV6-3 and TRBJ2-7; tentative D call: TRBD2 (6 bases). The CDR3 length is 13 residues. Germline CDR1 reads MNHEY; CDR2 reads SVGEGT. Trimming took off 6 bases at V and 1 base at J, with 10 bases between the two ends.

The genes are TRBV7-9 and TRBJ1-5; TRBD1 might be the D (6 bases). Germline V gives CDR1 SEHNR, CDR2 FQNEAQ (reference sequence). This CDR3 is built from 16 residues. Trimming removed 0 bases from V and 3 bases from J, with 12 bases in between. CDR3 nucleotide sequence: TGTGCCAGCAGCTTAGCGGTCGGACAGCCCAATCAGCCCCAGCATTTT. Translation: CASSLAVGQPNQPQHF.

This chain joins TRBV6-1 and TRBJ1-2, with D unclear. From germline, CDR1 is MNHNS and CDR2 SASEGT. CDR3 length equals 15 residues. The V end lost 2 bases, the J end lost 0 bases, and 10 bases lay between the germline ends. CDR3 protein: CASSESPVANYGYTF. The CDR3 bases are TGTGCCAGCAGTGAATCTCCTGTAGCTAACTATGGCTACACCTTC.

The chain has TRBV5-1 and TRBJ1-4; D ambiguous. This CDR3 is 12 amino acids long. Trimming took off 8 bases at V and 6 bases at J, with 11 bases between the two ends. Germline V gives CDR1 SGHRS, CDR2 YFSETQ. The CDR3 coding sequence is TGCGCCAGTCGGGGTTCGGATGAAAAACTGTTTTTT. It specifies CASRGSDEKLFF.